Listed below are T cell receptor beta chains from one sample, sequenced in a study of blood T cell repertoires in COVID-19. Only in-frame clones appear in the TCRdb table, and some are missing; sequencing was by immunoSEQ multiplex PCR. The sample carries 25,000 to 30,000 clones, over 75% recorded once. The sequenced sample consisted of peripheral blood. The receptor source for this set is a woman at least 80 years old with COVID-19, enrolled during active disease. CDR3s include the opening cysteine and the closing phenylalanine or tryptophan. The D gene is left open where the match is weak. Part of the rows lack a size; the others show once, few, many or a class for expanded clones.

TRBJ2-1,.,TRBV18,.,TGTGCCAGCTCACAAACAGGGTCGAATGAGCAGTTCTTC,CASSQTGSNEQFF
TRBJ2-4,TRBD2,TRBV2,once,TGTGCCAGCCGAACTAGCGGGGCCCCCCCAAAAAACATTCAGTACTTC,CASRTSGAPPKNIQYF
TRBJ1-2,.,TRBV18,.,TGTGCCAGCTTGCAAGGACGGCAAGGAGGCGGCTACACCTTC,CASLQGRQGGGYTF
TRBJ2-6,.,TRBV30,.,TGTGCCTGGAGGCTCACAGGTTCCTCTGGGGCCAACGTCCTGACTTTC,CAWRLTGSSGANVLTF
TRBJ2-6,TRBD1,TRBV19,.,TGTGCCAGTAGCGACAGGGGGCGTTCTGGGGCCAACGTCCTGACTTTC,CASSDRGRSGANVLTF
TRBJ2-3,TRBD2,TRBV10-3,.,TGTGCCATCAGTCGGACTAGCGGGGGGACAGATACGCAGTATTTT,CAISRTSGGTDTQYF
TRBJ2-7,.,TRBV27,.,TGTGCCAGCAGTTTATCTCCAGGGGCTCCCTTCGAGCAGTACTTC,CASSLSPGAPFEQYF
TRBJ2-2,.,TRBV11-2,.,TGTGCCAGCACCCCAGCGCGTCTGGCCGGGGAGCTGTTTTTT,CASTPARLAGELFF
TRBJ1-1,.,TRBV5-1,.,TGCGCCAGCAGCTCCACCACCGACAGGCGGAACACTGAAGCTTTCTTT,CASSSTTDRRNTEAFF
TRBJ1-2,TRBD1,TRBV3-1/TRBV3-2,once,TGTGCCAGCAGTACCAGGGACAGTGGATTCGGCTACACCTTC,CASSTRDSGFGYTF